One and the same sample provided the 26 T cell receptor beta chains below, sequenced in a study of T cell changes during pregnancy in multiple sclerosis. Clones were read by immunoSEQ multiplex PCR, and TCRdb kept only the in-frame ones, dropping some. The repertoire consists of about 40,000 clones, with around 89% occurring once and the leading ten covering roughly 1.2%. The specimen was CD4+ T cells from peripheral blood mononuclear cells, collected after pregnancy. Receptors were obtained from a female donor with multiple sclerosis, enrolled in a pregnancy study.

The gene calls are TRBV14 and TRBJ2-3; 7 bases match TRBD2. J was trimmed by 6 bases and V by 5 bases; bases with no gene match: 8. Germline assignment: CDR1 SGHDN and CDR2 FVKESK. The CDR3 length is 14 residues. The CDR3 region has the DNA TGTGCCAGCAGCACCCTAGCGGAGAGGGATACGCAGTATTTT. It yields the protein CASSTLAERDTQYF.

This clone was recorded only once. The conserved phenylalanine or tryptophan normally closing the CDR3 is absent here, so this likely arose from a read error. This chain links TRBV25-1 with TRBJ1-2; unclear D gene. Per the germline V gene, CDR1 is MGHDK and CDR2 is SYGVNS. The CDR3 contains 14 residues. V was cut by 5 bases and J by 6 bases, with 16 bases left in between. CDR3 sequence (DNA): TGTGCCAGCAGTACCCCCCAGTTTCGGGATGGCTACACCCTC. Its translation: CASSTPQFRDGYTL.

This chain joins TRBV7-3 and TRBJ2-6; D is uncertain. The CDR3 contains 13 residues. V was shortened by 6 bases and J by 1 base, with 4 bases between the two germline ends. The germline gives CDR1 SGHTA, CDR2 FQGTGA. The CDR3 DNA is TGTGCCAGCAGACAGTCTGGGGCCAACGTCCTGACTTTC. Translating it yields CASRQSGANVLTF.

The V call is TRBV2, the J call TRBJ2-2; TRBD2 matches at 12 bases. V was clipped by 4 bases and J by 3 bases; unmatched bases: 3. The germline V gene has CDR1 SNHLY and CDR2 FYNNEI. The CDR3 runs to 16 residues. CDR3 sequence (DNA): TGTGCCAGCAGTGTAAGACTAGCGGGAGACACCGGGGAGCTGTTTTTT. It specifies CASSVRLAGDTGELFF.

The rearrangement joins TRBV6-4 to TRBJ2-7; 9 nucleotides line up with TRBD2. After removal of 0 bases from V and 0 bases from J, the junction contained 6 bases not matched to a gene. This CDR3 comprises 17 residues. Germline V gives CDR1 MRHNA, CDR2 SNTAGT. The CDR3 sequence: CASSDSKTSGPSYEQYF. The CDR3 region has the DNA TGTGCCAGCAGTGACTCGAAGACTAGCGGTCCCTCCTACGAGCAGTACTTC.

The CDR3 sequence is CASSSGAAYNEQFF. In DNA form, the CDR3 reads TGTGCCAGCAGCAGCGGGGCCGCCTACAATGAGCAGTTCTTC. The chain is built from TRBV7-2 and TRBJ2-1; 7 bases are a match to TRBD2. Germline values: CDR1 SGHTA, CDR2 FQGNSA. This CDR3 region has 14 residues. V shed 5 bases, J shed 2 bases, and the junction held 3 bases outside the gene matches.

The chain recombines TRBV19 with TRBJ1-4; 7 positions match TRBD1. The CDR3 has 15 amino acids. V was clipped by 3 bases and J by 4 bases; unmatched bases: 5. The V gene's germline CDR1 is LNHDA and CDR2 SQIVND (reference sequence). This CDR3 is CASSMGGTDNEKLFF. DNA for the CDR3: TGTGCCAGTAGTATGGGCGGGACAGATAATGAAAAACTGTTTTTT. Filled out from reference TRBV19 and TRBJ1-4, the complete variable domain reads DGGITQSPKYLFRKEGQNVTLSCEQNLNHDAMYWYRQDPGQGLRLIYYSQIVNDFQKGDIAEGYSVSREKKESFPLTVTSAQKNPTAFYLCASSMGGTDNEKLFFGSGTQLSVL.

Of note for this clone: The identical CDR3 is also encoded by other nucleotide sequences in the sample. J is TRBJ2-5 and V is TRBV5-1; a possible D gene is TRBD2 (5 bases). The V end lost 0 bases, the J end lost 1 base, and 7 bases lay between the germline ends. The CDR3 consists of 14 residues. CDR1 and CDR2 (germline): SGHRS, YFSETQ. In DNA form, the CDR3 reads TGCGCCAGCAGCTTGGCCGGAGGCCAAGAGACCCAGTACTTC. Its protein product is CASSLAGGQETQYF.

The chain recombines TRBV7-9 with TRBJ2-5; weak D call: TRBD2 (5 bases). The V gene lost 8 bases and the J gene lost 5 bases, with 24 bases spanning the gap. This CDR3 is built from 16 residues. Germline V gene lookup returns CDR1 SEHNR and CDR2 FQNEAQ (reference sequence). CDR3 protein: CASVETRGSQRETQYF. The DNA for the CDR3 is TGTGCCAGCGTCGAAACACGGGGTTCACAGAGGGAGACCCAGTACTTC.

The count of this clone is one. The genes are TRBV30 and TRBJ2-1; D remains ambiguous. V was trimmed by 2 bases and J by 5 bases, leaving 10 bases between them. CDR3 length: 13 amino acids. From germline, CDR1 is GTSNPN and CDR2 SVGIG (reference sequence). This CDR3 reads CAWSSTPNNEQFF. The CDR3 DNA reads as TGTGCCTGGAGTTCAACTCCCAACAATGAGCAGTTCTTC.

The V and J genes are TRBV4-2 and TRBJ2-3, with D possibly matching TRBD2 (6 bases). The germline V gene encodes CDR1 LGHNA and CDR2 YNFKEQ. V was shortened by 0 bases and J by 6 bases, with 13 bases between the two germline ends. The CDR3 has 15 residues. In DNA, the CDR3 is TGTGCCAGCAGCCAAGATTTTGGGGGGAAGGATACGCAGTATTTT. It is translated as CASSQDFGGKDTQYF.

The genes are TRBV15 and TRBJ2-7; D is perhaps TRBD1 (7 bases). Germline-derived CDR1 and CDR2 are LNHNV and YYDKDF (reference sequence). Trimming pared 5 bases from V and 6 bases from J, leaving 17 bases between. This CDR3 has 14 residues. The CDR3 loop is CATSPGGTAGEQYF. The CDR3 DNA reads TGTGCCACCAGCCCCGGCGGGACAGCAGGCGAGCAGTACTTC.

The chain is built from TRBV15 and TRBJ1-1, with TRBD1 matching over 10 bases. The CDR3 has 16 amino acids. The germline V gene encodes CDR1 LNHNV and CDR2 YYDKDF (reference sequence). V shed 4 bases, J shed 4 bases, and the junction held 9 bases outside the gene matches. The DNA of the CDR3 is TGTGCCACCAGCATTCGACAGGGGGCGCGAGGCACTGAAGCTTTCTTT. It translates to CATSIRQGARGTEAFF.

The chain carries TRBV25-1 and TRBJ2-7; TRBD2 is a possible D gene (6 bases). The CDR3 length is 14 residues. V dropped 2 bases and J dropped 0 bases, with 8 bases sitting between them. Looked up from germline, CDR1 is MGHDK and CDR2 is SYGVNS. The CDR3 loop reads CASSEQDYSYEQYF. CDR3 DNA: TGTGCCAGCAGTGAACAGGACTACTCCTACGAGCAGTACTTC.

For the CDR3, the DNA is TGCGCCAGCAGCCAAGGGACTAGCGGGAGTCCCTACGAGCAGTACTTC. It yields the protein CASSQGTSGSPYEQYF. This rearrangement joins TRBV4-1 to TRBJ2-7, with 13 bases identical to TRBD2. J gave up 2 bases and V 1 base, and 2 bases lay outside the gene matches. Germline CDR1 reads MGHRA; CDR2 reads YSYEKL. The CDR3 has 16 amino acids.

This clone was detected a few times. The chain joins TRBV6-5 to TRBJ2-1, with D perhaps TRBD2 (5 bases). The CDR3 loop spans 14 amino acids. The germline V gene encodes CDR1 MNHEY and CDR2 SVGAGI. Trimming took 2 bases from V and 1 from J, leaving 6 bases between them. Here the CDR3 DNA reads TGTGCCAGCAGTTACGGCGGGTCCTACAATGAGCAGTTCTTC. This encodes CASSYGGSYNEQFF.

The chain carries TRBV7-8 and TRBJ2-7, with 10 bases that match TRBD2. The junction had 7 bases not matched to a gene; V was cut back by 5 bases and J by 0 bases. CDR3 length equals 16 residues. Germline V lookup: CDR1 SGHVS, CDR2 FQNEAQ. This CDR3 reads CASSAGTSVRSYEQYF. The CDR3 nucleotides are TGTGCCAGCAGCGCCGGGACTAGCGTCCGCTCCTACGAGCAGTACTTC.

This clone was observed a handful of times. The rearrangement links TRBV28 to TRBJ1-5; D is perhaps TRBD1 (6 bases). The V end lost 2 bases, the J end lost 7 bases, and 12 bases lay between the germline ends. This CDR3 comprises 14 residues. Germline V gene sequence: CDR1 MDHEN, CDR2 SYDVKM. CDR3 protein: CASSLGEGVQPQHF. Written as DNA, the CDR3 is TGTGCCAGCAGTTTAGGGGAGGGGGTACAGCCCCAGCATTTT. Variable domain in full (rest from reference TRBV28 and TRBJ1-5): DVKVTQSSRYLVKRTGEKVFLECVQDMDHENMFWYRQDPGLGLRLIYFSYDVKMKEKGDIPEGYSVSREKKERFSLILESASTNQTSMYLCASSLGEGVQPQHFGDGTRLSIL.

This clone appeared a single time. The J gene is TRBJ1-4, the V gene TRBV28, with D perhaps matching TRBD1 (6 bases). Per germline, CDR1 MDHEN and CDR2 SYDVKM. V was pared by 7 bases and J by 3 bases, with 12 bases between. The CDR3 extends over 14 amino acids. The CDR3 sequence: CASTQGSANEKLFF. The DNA for the CDR3 is TGTGCCAGCACCCAGGGGTCGGCTAATGAAAAACTGTTTTTT.

This chain uses TRBV7-9 with TRBJ1-4, with D perhaps TRBD1 (5 bases). Looked up from germline, CDR1 is SEHNR and CDR2 is FQNEAQ (reference sequence). The CDR3 spans 15 residues. The V end was cut by 2 bases, the J end by 7 bases, with 14 bases between. The CDR3: CASSLTGGSGEKLFF. CDR3 sequence (DNA): TGTGCCAGCAGCTTAACGGGGGGGAGTGGTGAAAAACTGTTTTTT.

The chain uses TRBV7-2 and TRBJ2-7; tentative D call: TRBD1 (5 bases). Trimming removed 1 base at V and 0 bases at J, with 13 bases between. Germline lookup yields CDR1 SGHTA and CDR2 FQGNSA. The CDR3 covers 16 residues. The CDR3, as DNA: TGTGCCAGCAGCTTAGGGTGGGGCAGGATCTCCTACGAGCAGTACTTC. Translating gives CASSLGWGRISYEQYF.

The rearrangement uses TRBV7-3 and TRBJ2-2; D remains ambiguous. Germline V gene lookup returns CDR1 SGHTA and CDR2 FQGTGA. Trimming took off 5 bases at V and 0 bases at J, with 4 bases between the two ends. The CDR3 contains 13 residues. The CDR3 DNA follows: TGTGCCAGCAGCCTTACGAACACCGGGGAGCTGTTTTTT. It specifies CASSLTNTGELFF.

The chain is built from TRBV5-8 and TRBJ2-6, with D possibly matching TRBD2 (5 bases). CDR3 length equals 18 residues. Germline values: CDR1 SGHTS, CDR2 YDEGEE. Trimming stripped 4 bases from V and 0 bases from J, with 17 bases between. In nucleotides, the CDR3 is TGTGCCAGCAGCCCCGAAGGAGGTTGGTCCTCTGGGGCCAACGTCCTGACTTTC. This codes for CASSPEGGWSSGANVLTF.

This clone was detected a few times. The V gene is TRBV4-1, the J gene TRBJ2-2; TRBD2 aligns across 8 bases. Losses at the gene ends were 5 bases for V and 5 bases for J; bases not matched to a gene: 10. The CDR3 is made up of 16 amino acids. Germline CDR1 MGHRA, CDR2 YSYEKL. Here the CDR3 reads CASSFRVAGTTGELFF. The CDR3 DNA reads as TGCGCCAGCAGCTTCCGGGTAGCGGGGACAACCGGGGAGCTGTTTTTT.

This chain connects TRBV28 to TRBJ1-1; the match to TRBD1 covers 10 bases. CDR1 MDHEN and CDR2 SYDVKM come from the germline V gene. V shed 7 bases and J 4 bases; nucleotides not matched to a gene: 3. This CDR3 is built from 13 residues. CDR3 residues: CASKTGGTTEAFF. The CDR3 DNA sequence: TGTGCCAGCAAGACAGGGGGCACCACTGAAGCTTTCTTT.

The chain is built from TRBV5-6 and TRBJ2-2; 12 bases are shared with TRBD2. The CDR3 consists of 16 residues. Per the germline V gene, CDR1 is SGHDT and CDR2 is YYEEEE. The J segment lost 5 bases and the V segment lost 2 bases, leaving 4 bases of the junction unmatched. In nucleotides, the CDR3 is TGTGCCAGCAGCTTACTAGCGGGAGGCCGTACCGGGGAGCTGTTTTTT. Protein sequence: CASSLLAGGRTGELFF. Supplemented by reference TRBV5-6 and TRBJ2-2, the full variable domain reads DAGVTQSPTHLIKTRGQQVTLRCSPKSGHDTVSWYQQALGQGPQFIFQYYEEEERQRGNFPDRFSGHQFPNYSSELNVNALLLGDSALYLCASSLLAGGRTGELFFGEGSRLTVL.